This T cell receptor (beta chain) was recovered during a study of T cells in tuberculosis (dated by TCRdb to about 2018). Study-level background: To characterize T cells specific for the mycobacterial lipid antigen glucose monomycolate (GMM), the study used CD1B tetramers together with high-throughput TCR immunosequencing. With 9 to 11 people per group, a South African clinical cohort compared IGRA-negative adolescents, IGRA-positive adolescents with latent tuberculosis, and adults with active tuberculosis.

TCR libraries were generated with the immunoSEQ multiplex PCR assay, using TCR-beta and/or TCR-alpha/delta assays for each sample. Amplified TCR libraries were sequenced on the Illumina high-throughput platform. The study's own analysis went as follows. Clustering and dimensionality reduction relied on pairwise TCRdist distances among GMM-specific receptors from T cells that were either sorted ex vivo or expanded in vitro. The score assigned to each clinical repertoire was mean NN-distance, meaning the average TCRdist to the nearest 10% of tetramer-positive reference sequences. GEM TCR motif frequency was calculated as the fraction of unique TCRs that matched known GEM sequences in V/J usage and CDR3 length. Active tuberculosis was classified by linear discriminant analysis with leave-one-out cross-validation, implemented in scikit-learn. TCRdb provides this immuneACCESS table in a form limited to in-frame rearrangements. Some clones are lacking; in checked studies, under half of them reflect an unresolved V gene, and why the rest are absent is not known. V and J calls and clone size are those listed in that table; D and trimming were worked out from the DNA. In this sample the table shows 37,000 or so clones, around 93% of which occur a single time. The ten largest clones take up about 12% of the sample.

Summary of the overall study and its limitations: With the diverse GMM-specific repertoire as input, a classifier achieved roughly 89% accuracy (AUROC around 0.9), whereas GEM motif frequencies as input gave around 70% accuracy. Clinical samples were selected based on which cryopreserved specimens were available, and the active tuberculosis cases were adults whereas the controls were adolescents. Compared with IGRA-negative controls, TCR-alpha repertoires from active tuberculosis had smaller mean NN-distances to GMM-specific TCRs, which suggests clonal expansion of these TCRs. The smaller NN-distances in active tuberculosis patients were driven in part by shorter CDR3-alpha lengths, while the difference seen for TCR-beta was not statistically significant.

Note on this clone: The clone's antigen remains unknown. Base qualities are missing; no much larger clone stands one base away.

At study entry, a tuberculin skin test and the QuantiFERON-TB GOLD In-Tube IGRA were used to screen adolescents for latent tuberculosis infection. Immunosequencing was performed on unsorted cryopreserved PBMC, with around 100,000 T cells per clinical donor covered on average. Eleven high schools in the Worcester region of the Western Cape, South Africa, served as enrollment sites for adolescents aged 12 to 18 years. Approximately ten adolescents infected with M. tuberculosis and approximately ten uninfected adolescents were chosen and matched for age and sex. PBMC from adolescents were isolated by density centrifugation from freshly drawn heparinized blood and then cryopreserved. Input material: PBMCs. The sequence derives from a donor aged 10 to 29 with latent tuberculosis or without tuberculosis infection. Some clones in this sample may be carry-over from other donors' samples.

This receptor has the CDR3 CASSQTVTADLFYGYTF. The bases are TGTGCCAGCAGCCAAACAGTAACAGCCGACCTTTTTTATGGCTACACCTTC. In this chain, TRBV14 is recombined with TRBJ1-2; the D gene is unclear. The germline V gene yields SGHDN for CDR1 and FVKESK for CDR2. The CDR3 has 17 amino acids, counting the end cysteine and phenylalanine. The only DNA kept is the CDR3, 51 bases in frame from the first base. V is reduced by 2 bases and J by 5 bases, leaving a spacing of 21 bases between them.